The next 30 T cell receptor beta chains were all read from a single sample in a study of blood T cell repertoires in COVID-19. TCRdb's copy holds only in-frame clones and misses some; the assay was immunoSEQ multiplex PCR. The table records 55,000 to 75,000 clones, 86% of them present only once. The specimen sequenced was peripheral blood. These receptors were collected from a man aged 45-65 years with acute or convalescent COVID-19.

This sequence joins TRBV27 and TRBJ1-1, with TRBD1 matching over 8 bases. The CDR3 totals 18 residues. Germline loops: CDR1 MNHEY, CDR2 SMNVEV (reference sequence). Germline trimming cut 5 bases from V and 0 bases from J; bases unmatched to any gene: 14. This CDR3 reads CASSPPGQDSVMNTEAFF. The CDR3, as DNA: TGTGCCAGCAGTCCCCCGGGACAGGACTCAGTGATGAACACTGAAGCTTTCTTT.

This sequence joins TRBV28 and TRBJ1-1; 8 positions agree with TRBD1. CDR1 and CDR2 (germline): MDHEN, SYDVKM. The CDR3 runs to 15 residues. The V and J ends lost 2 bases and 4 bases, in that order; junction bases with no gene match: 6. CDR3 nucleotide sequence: TGTGCCAGCAGTTTAGCGACAGGGGCCTTCACTGAAGCTTTCTTT. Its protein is CASSLATGAFTEAFF. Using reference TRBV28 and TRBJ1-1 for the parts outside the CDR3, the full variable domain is DVKVTQSSRYLVKRTGEKVFLECVQDMDHENMFWYRQDPGLGLRLIYFSYDVKMKEKGDIPEGYSVSREKKERFSLILESASTNQTSMYLCASSLATGAFTEAFFGQGTRLTVV.

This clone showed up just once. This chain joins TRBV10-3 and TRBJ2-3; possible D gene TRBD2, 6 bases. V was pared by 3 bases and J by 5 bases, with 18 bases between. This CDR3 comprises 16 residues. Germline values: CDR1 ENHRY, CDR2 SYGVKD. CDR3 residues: CAISEPGLTLGDTQYF. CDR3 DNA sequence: TGTGCCATCAGTGAACCGGGACTCACACTTGGAGATACGCAGTATTTT.

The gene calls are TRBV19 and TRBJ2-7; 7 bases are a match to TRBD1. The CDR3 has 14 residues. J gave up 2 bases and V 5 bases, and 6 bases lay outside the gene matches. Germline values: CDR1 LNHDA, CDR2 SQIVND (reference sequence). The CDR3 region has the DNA TGTGCCAGTAGTCCATGGACAGGCGCCTACGAGCAGTACTTC. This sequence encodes CASSPWTGAYEQYF.

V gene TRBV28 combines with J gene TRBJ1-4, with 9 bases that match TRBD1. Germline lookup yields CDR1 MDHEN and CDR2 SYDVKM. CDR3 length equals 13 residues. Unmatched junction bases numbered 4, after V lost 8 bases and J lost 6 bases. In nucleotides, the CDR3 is TGTGCCAGCCGAGACAGGGGGTATGAAAAACTGTTTTTT. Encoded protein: CASRDRGYEKLFF.

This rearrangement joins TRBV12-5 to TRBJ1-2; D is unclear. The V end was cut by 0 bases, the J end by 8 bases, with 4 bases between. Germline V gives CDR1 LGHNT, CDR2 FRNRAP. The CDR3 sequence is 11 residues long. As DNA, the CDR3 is TGTGCTAGTGGTTTGGTACTGGGCTACACCTTC. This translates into CASGLVLGYTF.

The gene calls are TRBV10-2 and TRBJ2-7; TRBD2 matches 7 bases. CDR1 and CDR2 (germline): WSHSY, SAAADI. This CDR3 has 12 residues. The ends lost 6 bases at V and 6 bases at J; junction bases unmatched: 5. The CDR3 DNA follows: TGCGCCAGCAGCCTAGGACTAGTCGAGCAGTACTTC. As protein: CASSLGLVEQYF.

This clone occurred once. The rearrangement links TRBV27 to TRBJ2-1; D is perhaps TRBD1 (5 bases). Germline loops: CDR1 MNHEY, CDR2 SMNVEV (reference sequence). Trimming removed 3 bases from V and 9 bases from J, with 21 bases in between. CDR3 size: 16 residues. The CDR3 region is CASSFANSQGVGEQFF. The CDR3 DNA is TGTGCCAGCAGTTTCGCAAATTCTCAGGGTGTCGGTGAGCAGTTCTTC.

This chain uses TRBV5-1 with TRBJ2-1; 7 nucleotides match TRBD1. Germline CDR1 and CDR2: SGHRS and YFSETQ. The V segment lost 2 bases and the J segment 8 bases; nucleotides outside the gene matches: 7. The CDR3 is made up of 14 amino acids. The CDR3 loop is CASSFRGGMDEQFF. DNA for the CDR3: TGCGCCAGCAGCTTCAGAGGGGGCATGGATGAGCAGTTCTTC.

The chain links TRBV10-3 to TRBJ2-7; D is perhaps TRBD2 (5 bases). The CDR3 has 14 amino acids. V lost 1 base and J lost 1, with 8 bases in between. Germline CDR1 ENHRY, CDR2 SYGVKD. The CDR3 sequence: CAISEFSGSYEQYF. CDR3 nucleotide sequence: TGTGCCATCAGTGAGTTTTCGGGATCCTACGAGCAGTACTTC.

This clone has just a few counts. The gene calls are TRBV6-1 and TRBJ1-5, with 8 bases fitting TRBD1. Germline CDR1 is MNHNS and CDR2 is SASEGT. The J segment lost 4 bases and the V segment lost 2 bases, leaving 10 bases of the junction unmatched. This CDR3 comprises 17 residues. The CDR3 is CASSESGRGLANQPQHF. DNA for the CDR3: TGTGCCAGCAGTGAATCAGGCAGGGGGCTAGCGAATCAGCCCCAGCATTTT.

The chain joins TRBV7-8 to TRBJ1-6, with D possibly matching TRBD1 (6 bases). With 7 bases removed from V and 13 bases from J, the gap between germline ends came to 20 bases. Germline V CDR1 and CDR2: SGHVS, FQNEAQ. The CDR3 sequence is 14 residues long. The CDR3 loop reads CASNDRSHRSPLHF. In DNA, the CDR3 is TGTGCCAGCAACGACAGGTCACACCGAAGCCCCCTCCACTTT.

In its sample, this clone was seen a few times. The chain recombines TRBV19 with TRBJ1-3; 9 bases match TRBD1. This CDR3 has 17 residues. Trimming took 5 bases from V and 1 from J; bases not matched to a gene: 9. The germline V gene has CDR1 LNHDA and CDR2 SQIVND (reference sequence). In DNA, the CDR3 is TGTGCCAGTAGTCCCCAGGGGACAGGGTTATCTGGAAACACCATATATTTT. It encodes CASSPQGTGLSGNTIYF.

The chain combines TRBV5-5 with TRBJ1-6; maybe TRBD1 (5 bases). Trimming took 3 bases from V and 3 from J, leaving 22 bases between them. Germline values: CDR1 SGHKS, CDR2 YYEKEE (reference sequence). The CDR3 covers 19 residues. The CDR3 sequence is CASSWGVLGGPDYNSPLHF. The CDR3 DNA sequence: TGTGCCAGCAGCTGGGGGGTACTTGGAGGTCCCGACTATAATTCACCCCTCCACTTT.

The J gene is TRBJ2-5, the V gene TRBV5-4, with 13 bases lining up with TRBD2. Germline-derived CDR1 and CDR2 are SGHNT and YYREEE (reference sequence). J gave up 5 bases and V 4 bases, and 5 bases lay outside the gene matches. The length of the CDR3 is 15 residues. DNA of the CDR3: TGTGCCAGCAGCCAGACTAGCGGGAGGTTGGAGACCCAGTACTTC. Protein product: CASSQTSGRLETQYF.

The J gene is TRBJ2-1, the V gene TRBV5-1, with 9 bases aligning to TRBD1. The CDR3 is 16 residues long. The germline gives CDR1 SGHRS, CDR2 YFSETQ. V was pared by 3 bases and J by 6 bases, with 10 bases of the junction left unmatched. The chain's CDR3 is CASSYSTGGEANEQFF. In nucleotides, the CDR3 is TGCGCCAGCAGCTACTCGACAGGGGGTGAAGCCAATGAGCAGTTCTTC.

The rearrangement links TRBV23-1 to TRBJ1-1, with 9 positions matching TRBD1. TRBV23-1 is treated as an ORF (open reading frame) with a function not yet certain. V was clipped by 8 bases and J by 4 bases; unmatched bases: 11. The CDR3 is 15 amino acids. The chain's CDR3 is CASLLNRDRVTEAFF. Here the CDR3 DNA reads TGCGCCAGCCTACTTAATCGGGACAGGGTCACTGAAGCTTTCTTT.

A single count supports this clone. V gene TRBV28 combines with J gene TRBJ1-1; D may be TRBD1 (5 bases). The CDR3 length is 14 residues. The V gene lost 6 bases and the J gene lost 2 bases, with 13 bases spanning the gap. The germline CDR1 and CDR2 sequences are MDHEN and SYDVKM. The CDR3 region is CASRRRGTNTEAFF. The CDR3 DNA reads TGTGCCAGCAGACGTCGGGGGACTAACACTGAAGCTTTCTTT. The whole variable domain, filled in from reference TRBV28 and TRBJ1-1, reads DVKVTQSSRYLVKRTGEKVFLECVQDMDHENMFWYRQDPGLGLRLIYFSYDVKMKEKGDIPEGYSVSREKKERFSLILESASTNQTSMYLCASRRRGTNTEAFFGQGTRLTVV.

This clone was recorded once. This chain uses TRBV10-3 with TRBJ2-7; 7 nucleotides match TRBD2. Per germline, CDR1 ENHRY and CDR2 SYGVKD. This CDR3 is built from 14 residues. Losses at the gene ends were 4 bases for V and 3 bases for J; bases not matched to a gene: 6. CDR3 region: CAISASGLNYEQYF. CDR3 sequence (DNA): TGTGCCATCAGTGCTAGCGGACTTAACTACGAGCAGTACTTC.

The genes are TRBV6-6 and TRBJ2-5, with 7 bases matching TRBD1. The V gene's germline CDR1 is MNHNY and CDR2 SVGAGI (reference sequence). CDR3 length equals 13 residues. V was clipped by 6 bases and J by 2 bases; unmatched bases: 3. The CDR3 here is CASRGTAQETQYF. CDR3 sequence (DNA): TGTGCCAGCAGGGGGACAGCACAAGAGACCCAGTACTTC.

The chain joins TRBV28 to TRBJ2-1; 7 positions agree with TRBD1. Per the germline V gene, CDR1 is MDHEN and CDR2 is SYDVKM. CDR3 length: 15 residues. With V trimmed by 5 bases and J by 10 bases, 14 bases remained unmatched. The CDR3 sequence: CASSLFGTVFREQFF. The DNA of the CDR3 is TGTGCCAGCAGTCTATTCGGGACAGTTTTCAGAGAGCAGTTCTTC.

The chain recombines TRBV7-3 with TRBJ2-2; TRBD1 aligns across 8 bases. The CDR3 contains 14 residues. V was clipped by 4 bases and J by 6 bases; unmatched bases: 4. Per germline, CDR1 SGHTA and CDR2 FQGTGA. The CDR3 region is CASSSGQVAGELFF. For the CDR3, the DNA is TGTGCCAGCAGCTCGGGACAGGTTGCCGGGGAGCTGTTTTTT.

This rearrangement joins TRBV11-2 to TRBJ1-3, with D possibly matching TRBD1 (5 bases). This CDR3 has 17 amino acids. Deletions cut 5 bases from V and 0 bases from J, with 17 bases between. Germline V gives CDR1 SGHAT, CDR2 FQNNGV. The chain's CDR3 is CASSLRYGGISGNTIYF. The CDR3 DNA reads TGTGCCAGCAGCCTCAGATATGGGGGGATCTCTGGAAACACCATATATTTT.

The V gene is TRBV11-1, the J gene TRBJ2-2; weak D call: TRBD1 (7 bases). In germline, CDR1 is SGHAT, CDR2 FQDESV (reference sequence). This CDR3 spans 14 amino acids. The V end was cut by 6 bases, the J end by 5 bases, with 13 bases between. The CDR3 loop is CASRPGGRTGELFF. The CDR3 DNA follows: TGTGCCAGCAGACCAGGGGGGCGTACCGGGGAGCTGTTTTTT. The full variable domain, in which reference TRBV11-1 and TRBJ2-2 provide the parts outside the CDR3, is EAEVAQSPRYKITEKSQAVAFWCDPISGHATLYWYRQILGQGPELLVQFQDESVVDDSQLPKDRFSAERLKGVDSTLKIQPAELGDSAMYLCASRPGGRTGELFFGEGSRLTVL.

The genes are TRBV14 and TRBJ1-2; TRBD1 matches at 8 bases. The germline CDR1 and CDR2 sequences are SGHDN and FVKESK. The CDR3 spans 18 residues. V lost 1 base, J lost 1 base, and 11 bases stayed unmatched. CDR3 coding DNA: TGTGCCAGCAGCCAAGCGGAGGGACAGGCGGGGTTTAACTATGGCTACACCTTC. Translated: CASSQAEGQAGFNYGYTF.

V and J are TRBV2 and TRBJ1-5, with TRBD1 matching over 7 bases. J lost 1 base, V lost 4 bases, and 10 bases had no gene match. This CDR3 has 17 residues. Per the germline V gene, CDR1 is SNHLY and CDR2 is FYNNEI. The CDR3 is CASSGWQGVRSNQPQHF. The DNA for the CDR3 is TGTGCCAGCAGTGGTTGGCAGGGGGTGAGGAGCAATCAGCCCCAGCATTTT. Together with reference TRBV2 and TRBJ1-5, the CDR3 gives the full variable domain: EPEVTQTPSHQVTQMGQEVILRCVPISNHLYFYWYRQILGQKVEFLVSFYNNEISEKSEIFDDQFSVERPDGSNFTLKIRSTKLEDSAMYFCASSGWQGVRSNQPQHFGDGTRLSIL.

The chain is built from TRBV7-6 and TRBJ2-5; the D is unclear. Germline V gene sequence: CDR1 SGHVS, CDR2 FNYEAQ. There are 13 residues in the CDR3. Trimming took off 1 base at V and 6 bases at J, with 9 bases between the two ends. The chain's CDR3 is CASSLEASKTQYF. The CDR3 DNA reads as TGTGCCAGCAGCTTAGAAGCTTCGAAGACCCAGTACTTC.

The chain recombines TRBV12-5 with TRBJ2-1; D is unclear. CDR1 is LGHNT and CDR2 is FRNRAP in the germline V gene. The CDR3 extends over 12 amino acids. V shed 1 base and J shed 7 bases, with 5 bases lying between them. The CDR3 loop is CASGLARNEQFF. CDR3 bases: TGTGCTAGTGGTTTGGCCCGGAATGAGCAGTTCTTC. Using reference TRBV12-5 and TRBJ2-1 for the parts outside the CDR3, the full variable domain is DARVTQTPRHKVTEMGQEVTMRCQPILGHNTVFWYRQTMMQGLELLAYFRNRAPLDDSGMPKDRFSAEMPDATLATLKIQPSEPRDSAVYFCASGLARNEQFFGPGTRLTVL.

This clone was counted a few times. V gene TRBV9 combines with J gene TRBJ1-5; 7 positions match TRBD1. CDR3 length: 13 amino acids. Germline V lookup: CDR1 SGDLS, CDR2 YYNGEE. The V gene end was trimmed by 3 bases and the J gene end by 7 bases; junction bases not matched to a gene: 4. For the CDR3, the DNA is TGTGCCAGCAGCGCCGGGGACAGACAGCCCCAGCATTTT. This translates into CASSAGDRQPQHF.

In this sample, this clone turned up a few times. CDR3 coding DNA: TGCGCCAGCAGCCAAGAGGTGACAGGGCGAACCTACAATGAGCAGTTCTTC. Its protein product is CASSQEVTGRTYNEQFF. This chain links TRBV4-1 with TRBJ2-1; 7 bases are a match to TRBD1. Losses at the gene ends were 0 bases for V and 2 bases for J; bases not matched to a gene: 7. CDR3 length: 17 residues. CDR1 is MGHRA and CDR2 is YSYEKL in the germline V gene.